The clone carrying this T cell receptor (beta chain) has a count of ten or more. Preparation of the TCRbeta library was carried out with unique molecular identifiers. TCRdb independently ran MiXCR on the PCR reads; one entry per CDR3 protein. The profile shows 200,000 to 300,000 distinct CDR3 sequences, around 12% of them singletons. This entry comes from a study of T-cell reconstitution after alpha-beta-depleted transplantation in children. V gave up 6 bases and J gave up 2 bases, with 19 bases separating them. CDR3 length equals 16 residues. Germline V gene data show CDR1 as MNHEY and CDR2 as SVGEGT.

V is TRBV6-2 or TRBV6-3 and J is TRBJ1-1, with D possibly TRBD1 on 5 matching bases. Sequencing used PBMCs from the stem cell graft donor, obtained from the stem cell graft. This clonotype was obtained from a human donor who donated a stem cell graft to a child with acute lymphoblastic leukemia. The chain's CDR3 is CASSPLGTAGNTEAFF. For the CDR3, the DNA is TGTGCCAGCAGCCCCCTCGGGACGGCAGGAAACACTGAAGCTTTCTTT.